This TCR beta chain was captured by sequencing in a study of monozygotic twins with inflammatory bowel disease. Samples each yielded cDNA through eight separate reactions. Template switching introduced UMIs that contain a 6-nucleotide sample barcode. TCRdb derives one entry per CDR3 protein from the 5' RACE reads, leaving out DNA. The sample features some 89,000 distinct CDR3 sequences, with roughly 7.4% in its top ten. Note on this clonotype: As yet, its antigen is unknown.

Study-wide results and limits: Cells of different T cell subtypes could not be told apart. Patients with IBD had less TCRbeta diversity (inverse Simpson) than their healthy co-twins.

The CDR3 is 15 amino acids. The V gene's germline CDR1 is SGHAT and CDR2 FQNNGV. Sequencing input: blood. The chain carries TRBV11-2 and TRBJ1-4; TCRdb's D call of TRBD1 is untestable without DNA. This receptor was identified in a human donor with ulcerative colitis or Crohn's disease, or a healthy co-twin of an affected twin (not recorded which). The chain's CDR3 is CASSLERVRGEKLFF.